The source of this T cell receptor (beta chain) is a study of cytomegalovirus exposure and HLA in healthy donors. The overall study: There were 65 million to 85 million unique TCRs (from HLA-typed donors) in an early data release.

The study, taken as a whole, reports: Segments of the TCR beta V type were, in most cases, productive about 90% or about 30% of the time in an earlier analysis. The authors later found HLA-associated TCR beta chains more clonally expanded than equally common others. In vitro checks showed that a few CMV-associated chains really do target CMV antigens.

In regard to this clone: Its antigen is not identified.

PCR amplification relied on 60 Vbeta primers (plus 13 Jbeta primers). TCRdb keeps only in-frame clones here, not all; method: immunoSEQ multiplex PCR. Of about 150,000 clones listed, less than 85% are singletons. The V gene's germline CDR1 is SGHAT and CDR2 FQNNGV. V was pared by 5 bases and J by 0 bases, with 13 bases between. This CDR3 contains 16 residues. The material sequenced was PBMCs. The chain joins TRBV11-2 to TRBJ2-2; D remains ambiguous. The sequence came from a woman between 50 and 59 years old in good health and CMV-seropositive. The CDR3 protein is CASSLGSDTNTGELFF. The CDR3 region has the DNA TGTGCCAGCAGCCTAGGGTCCGACACGAACACCGGGGAGCTGTTTTTT.